Each of the 11 T cell receptor beta chains below was sequenced from the same sample in a study of blood T cells in healthy people across ages. Primed by a sample-barcoded 5' primer and a J-beta primer mix, a second PCR proceeded for 7 to 11 cycles. MiXCR, run by TCRdb on the 5' RACE reads, gives a single entry per CDR3 protein. The sample carries 750,000 to 850,000 distinct CDR3 sequences, approximately 25% recorded once. These sequences were also reported in another study, on T cells of mothers and their children.

Material for sequencing was blood. The receptors shown here come from a boy younger than 18 in good health.

The chain joins TRBV11-1 to TRBJ2-5; the D gene is possibly TRBD2 (5 bases). CDR3 size: 14 residues. In germline, CDR1 is SGHAT, CDR2 FQDESV (reference sequence). The V end was cut by 2 bases, the J end by 5 bases, with 12 bases between. CDR3 region: CASSLIGSGETQYF. As DNA, the CDR3 is TGTGCCAGCAGCTTAATCGGATCGGGGGAGACCCAGTACTTC.

Many counts were recorded for this clonotype. The V gene is TRBV3-1, the J gene TRBJ2-1; D is unclear. The CDR3 consists of 13 residues. Trimming shortened V by 1 base and J by 4 bases, and 5 bases separated the two germline ends. Germline-derived CDR1 and CDR2 are LGHDT and YNNKEL (reference sequence). CDR3 in DNA: TGTGCCAGCAGCCAAGGTCTGTACAATGAGCAGTTCTTC. Translated: CASSQGLYNEQFF.

The genes are TRBV11-2 and TRBJ2-5; 10 bases agree with TRBD1. With 4 bases clipped from V and 0 bases from J, the junction kept 5 bases outside the gene matches. The CDR3 covers 16 residues. Germline CDR1 is SGHAT and CDR2 is FQNNGV. The CDR3 DNA follows: TGTGCCAGCAGCTGGGGGACAGGGGCGTACCAAGAGACCCAGTACTTC. Encoded protein: CASSWGTGAYQETQYF.

The V call is TRBV5-1, the J call TRBJ1-1; D not certain. The CDR3 is 13 residues long. The germline gives CDR1 SGHRS, CDR2 YFSETQ. V was shortened by 4 bases and J by 1 base, with 8 bases between the two germline ends. CDR3 in DNA: TGCGCCAGCAGCGGGTCCCGGAACACTGAAGCTTTCTTT. Translation gives CASSGSRNTEAFF.

This clonotype was seen only a few times. The chain combines TRBV12-3 or TRBV12-4 with TRBJ2-1, with unresolved D. Trimming took off 8 bases at V and 5 bases at J, with 13 bases between the two ends. The length of the CDR3 is 13 residues. CDR3 nucleotides: TGTGCCAGCTCTCAATCAGGCAACAATGAGCAGTTCTTC. Its translation: CASSQSGNNEQFF.

V usage is TRBV20-1 and J usage is TRBJ2-3; D is uncertain. The germline V and J ends were trimmed by 7 bases and 4 bases, with 6 bases remaining between them. Germline-derived CDR1 and CDR2 are DFQATT and SNEGSKA (reference sequence). CDR3 length equals 10 residues. The CDR3 DNA reads TGCAGTGGGCAGGCAGATACGCAGTATTTT. Amino acids: CSGQADTQYF.

The chain carries TRBV5-5 and TRBJ2-1; 9 bases agree with TRBD2. This CDR3 spans 15 amino acids. V was clipped by 0 bases and J by 8 bases; unmatched bases: 6. CDR1 is SGHKS, CDR2 YYEKEE, per germline (reference sequence). CDR3 DNA sequence: TGTGCCAGCAGCTTGGGACTAGCGGCGCTGGATGAGCAGTTCTTC. Protein sequence: CASSLGLAALDEQFF.

A remark on this clonotype: One end of the junction does not line up with germline, which may come from a read error. V and J are TRBV6-2 or TRBV6-3 and TRBJ1-1; D is possibly TRBD1 (6 bases). Germline V gene data show CDR1 as MNHEY and CDR2 as SVGEGT. The CDR3 contains 13 residues. The CDR3 reads CVSEKRQASEAFF. The CDR3 DNA is TGTGTCAGCGAGAAGCGACAGGCTTCGGAGGCTTTCTTT.

The CDR3 reads CSADRDSKNIQYF. The CDR3 DNA sequence: TGCAGTGCCGACCGGGACAGCAAAAACATTCAGTACTTC. The chain employs TRBV20-1 and TRBJ2-4, with TRBD1 identical over 7 bases. After removal of 6 bases from V and 3 bases from J, the junction contained 5 bases not matched to a gene. The CDR3 spans 13 residues. Per germline, CDR1 DFQATT and CDR2 SNEGSKA (reference sequence).

This chain uses TRBV4-1 with TRBJ2-5, with D unclear. There are 15 residues in the CDR3. Germline CDR1 and CDR2: MGHRA and YSYEKL. The V and J ends lost 0 bases and 4 bases respectively, with 12 bases between them. CDR3 DNA sequence: TGCGCCAGCAGCCAAGAGGAGTTCCAGCTAGAGACCCAGTACTTC. Encoded protein: CASSQEEFQLETQYF.

This clonotype was seen more than once but under ten times. J is TRBJ2-5 and V is TRBV7-2; D uncertain. Germline V gives CDR1 SGHTA, CDR2 FQGNSA. Trimming pared 6 bases from V and 0 bases from J, leaving 11 bases between. CDR3 size: 14 residues. This chain's CDR3 is CASRRTNYQETQYF. CDR3 in DNA: TGTGCCAGCAGACGAACCAACTACCAAGAGACCCAGTACTTC.